This T cell receptor beta chain was captured in a study of regulatory T cells in long-lasting Graves disease. CDR1 is LNHDA and CDR2 is SQIVND in the germline V gene (reference sequence). This CDR3 is built from 13 residues. Trimming cost V 3 bases and J 5 bases, with 11 bases left between them. Time point noted: persistent/refractory GD, antithyroid drugs over 5 years with positive TRAb. The TCR library was made from RNA extracted from PBMCs. According to the study, TCR beta libraries were built with iRepertoire HTBI primers and CDR3-region Arm-PCR. A single record per CDR3 protein comes from TCRdb applying MiXCR to the multiplex PCR reads. Of hundreds of thousands of distinct CDR3 sequences in the sample, around 30% are singletons; the top ten hold 35% to 55%.

The sample here was peripheral blood mononuclear cells (PBMCs), taken when the disease was refractory, from a patient treated with antithyroid drugs. V is TRBV19 and J is TRBJ2-7; tentatively, D is TRBD2 (5 bases). The TCR comes from a female donor with Graves disease. The CDR3 spells CASSISSIHEQYF. The CDR3, as DNA: TGTGCCAGTAGTATTTCTAGCATCCACGAGCAGTACTTC.